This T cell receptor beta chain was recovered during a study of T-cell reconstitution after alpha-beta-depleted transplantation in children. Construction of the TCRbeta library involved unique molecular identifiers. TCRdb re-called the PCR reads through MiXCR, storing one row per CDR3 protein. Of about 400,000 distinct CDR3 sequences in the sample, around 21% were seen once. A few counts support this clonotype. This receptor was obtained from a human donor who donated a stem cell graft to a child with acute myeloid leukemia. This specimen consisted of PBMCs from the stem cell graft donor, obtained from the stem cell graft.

The CDR3 is CASSSGQGAVEQYF. DNA of the CDR3: TGTGCCAGCAGTTCGGGACAGGGGGCGGTCGAGCAGTACTTC. V is TRBV6-5 and J is TRBJ2-7; 12 nucleotides match TRBD1. V lost 4 bases, J lost 6 bases, and 4 bases stayed unmatched. The germline CDR1 and CDR2 sequences are MNHEY and SVGAGI. The CDR3 is 14 amino acids.